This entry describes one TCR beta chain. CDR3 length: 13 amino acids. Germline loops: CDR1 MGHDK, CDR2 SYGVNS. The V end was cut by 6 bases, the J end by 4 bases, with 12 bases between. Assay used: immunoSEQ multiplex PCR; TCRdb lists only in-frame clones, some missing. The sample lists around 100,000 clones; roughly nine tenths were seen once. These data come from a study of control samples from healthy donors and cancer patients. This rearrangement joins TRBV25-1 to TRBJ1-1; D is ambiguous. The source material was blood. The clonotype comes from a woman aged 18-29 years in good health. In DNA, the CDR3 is TGTGCCAGCAGCGCTTCGGTTGTCACTGAAGCTTTCTTT. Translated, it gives CASSASVVTEAFF.